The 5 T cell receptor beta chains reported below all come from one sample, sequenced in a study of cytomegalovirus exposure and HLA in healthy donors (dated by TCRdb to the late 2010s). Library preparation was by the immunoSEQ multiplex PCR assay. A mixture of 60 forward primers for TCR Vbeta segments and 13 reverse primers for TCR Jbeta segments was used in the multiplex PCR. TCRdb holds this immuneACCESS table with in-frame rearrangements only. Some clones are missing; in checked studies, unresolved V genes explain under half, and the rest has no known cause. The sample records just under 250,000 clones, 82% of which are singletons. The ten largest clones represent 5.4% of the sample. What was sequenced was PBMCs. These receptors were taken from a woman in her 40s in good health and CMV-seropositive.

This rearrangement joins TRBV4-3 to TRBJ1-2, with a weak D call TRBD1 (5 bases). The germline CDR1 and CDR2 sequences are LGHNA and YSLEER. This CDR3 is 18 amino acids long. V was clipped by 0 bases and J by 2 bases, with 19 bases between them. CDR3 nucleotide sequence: TGCGCCAGCAGCCAAGATTGGGGCTCTGCGCTTTCCAACTATGGCTACACCTTC. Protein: CASSQDWGSALSNYGYTF.

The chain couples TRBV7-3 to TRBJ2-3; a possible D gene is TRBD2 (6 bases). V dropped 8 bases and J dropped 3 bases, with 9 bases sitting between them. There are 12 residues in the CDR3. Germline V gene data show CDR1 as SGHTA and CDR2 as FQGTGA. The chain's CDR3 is CASSAGTDTQYF. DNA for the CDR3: TGTGCCAGCTCCGCGGGAACAGATACGCAGTATTTT.

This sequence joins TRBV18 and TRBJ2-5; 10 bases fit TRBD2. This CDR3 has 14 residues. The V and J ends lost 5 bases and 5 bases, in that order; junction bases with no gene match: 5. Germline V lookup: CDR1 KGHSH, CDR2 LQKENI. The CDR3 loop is CASSWTSGGETQYF. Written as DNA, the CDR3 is TGTGCCAGCTCATGGACTAGCGGAGGGGAGACCCAGTACTTC.

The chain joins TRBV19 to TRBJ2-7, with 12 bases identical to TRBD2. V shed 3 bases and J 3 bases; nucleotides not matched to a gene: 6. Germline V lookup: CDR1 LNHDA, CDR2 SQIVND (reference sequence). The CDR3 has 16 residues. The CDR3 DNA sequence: TGTGCCAGTAGTATCAGACTAGCGGGGGTAATCTACGAGCAGTACTTC. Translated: CASSIRLAGVIYEQYF.

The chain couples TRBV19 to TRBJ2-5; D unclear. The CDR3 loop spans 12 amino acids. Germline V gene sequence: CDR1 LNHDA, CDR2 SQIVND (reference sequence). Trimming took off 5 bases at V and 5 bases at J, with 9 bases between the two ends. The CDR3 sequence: CASSQSGETQYF. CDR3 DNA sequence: TGTGCCAGTAGTCAGTCCGGGGAGACCCAGTACTTC.